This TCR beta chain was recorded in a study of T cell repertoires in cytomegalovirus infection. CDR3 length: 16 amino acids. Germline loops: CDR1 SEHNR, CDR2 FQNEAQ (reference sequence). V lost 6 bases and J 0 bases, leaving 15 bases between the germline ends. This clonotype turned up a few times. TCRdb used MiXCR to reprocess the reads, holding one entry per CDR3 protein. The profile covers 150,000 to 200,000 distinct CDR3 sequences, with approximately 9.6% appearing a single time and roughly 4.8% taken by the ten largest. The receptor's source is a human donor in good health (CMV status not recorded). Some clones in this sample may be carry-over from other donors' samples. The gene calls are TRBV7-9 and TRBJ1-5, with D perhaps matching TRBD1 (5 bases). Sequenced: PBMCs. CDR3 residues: CASRSRGSDSNQPQHF. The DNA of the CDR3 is TGTGCCAGCAGATCGAGGGGTTCGGATAGCAATCAGCCCCAGCATTTT.